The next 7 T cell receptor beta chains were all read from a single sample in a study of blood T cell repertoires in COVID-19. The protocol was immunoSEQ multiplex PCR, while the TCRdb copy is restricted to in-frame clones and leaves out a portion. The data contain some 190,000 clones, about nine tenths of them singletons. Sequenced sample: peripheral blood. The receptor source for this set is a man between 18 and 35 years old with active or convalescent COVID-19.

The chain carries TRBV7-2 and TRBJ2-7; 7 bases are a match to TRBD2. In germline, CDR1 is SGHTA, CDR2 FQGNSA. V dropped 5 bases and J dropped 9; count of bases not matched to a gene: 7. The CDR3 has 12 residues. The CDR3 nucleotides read TGTGCCAGCAGCCAGGAGGGAGGGGCGCAGTACTTC. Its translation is CASSQEGGAQYF. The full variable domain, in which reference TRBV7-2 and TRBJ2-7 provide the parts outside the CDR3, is GAGVSQSPSNKVTEKGKDVELRCDPISGHTALYWYRQSLGQGLEFLIYFQGNSAPDKSGLPSDRFSAERTGGSVSTLTIQRTQQEDSAVYLCASSQEGGAQYFGPGTRLTVT.

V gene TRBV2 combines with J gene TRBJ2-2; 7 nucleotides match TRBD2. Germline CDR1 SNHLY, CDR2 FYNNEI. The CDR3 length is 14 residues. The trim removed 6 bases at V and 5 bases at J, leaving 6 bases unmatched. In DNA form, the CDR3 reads TGTGCCAGCAGGGGGGGGTTCTTGACCGGGGAGCTGTTTTTT. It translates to CASRGGFLTGELFF.

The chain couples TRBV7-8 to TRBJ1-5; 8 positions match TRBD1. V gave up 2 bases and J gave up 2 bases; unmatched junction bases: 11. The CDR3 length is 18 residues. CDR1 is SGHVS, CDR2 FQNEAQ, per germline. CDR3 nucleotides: TGTGCCAGCAGCTTAAGAGTGGCAGGGGGCGACGGCAATCAGCCCCAGCATTTT. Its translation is CASSLRVAGGDGNQPQHF.

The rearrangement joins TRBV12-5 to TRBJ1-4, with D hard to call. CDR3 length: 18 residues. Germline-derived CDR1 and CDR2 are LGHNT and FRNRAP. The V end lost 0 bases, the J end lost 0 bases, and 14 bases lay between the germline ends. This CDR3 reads CASGLVLFPSATNEKLFF. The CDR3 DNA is TGTGCTAGTGGTTTGGTACTTTTCCCGTCTGCAACTAATGAAAAACTGTTTTTT.

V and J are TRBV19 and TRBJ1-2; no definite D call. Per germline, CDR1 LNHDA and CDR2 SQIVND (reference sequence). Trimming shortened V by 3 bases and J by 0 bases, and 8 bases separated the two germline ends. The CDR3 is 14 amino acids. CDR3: CASSMYLANYGYTF. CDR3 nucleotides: TGTGCCAGTAGTATGTACTTAGCTAACTATGGCTACACCTTC. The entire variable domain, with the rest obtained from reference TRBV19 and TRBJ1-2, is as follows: DGGITQSPKYLFRKEGQNVTLSCEQNLNHDAMYWYRQDPGQGLRLIYYSQIVNDFQKGDIAEGYSVSREKKESFPLTVTSAQKNPTAFYLCASSMYLANYGYTFGSGTRLTVV.

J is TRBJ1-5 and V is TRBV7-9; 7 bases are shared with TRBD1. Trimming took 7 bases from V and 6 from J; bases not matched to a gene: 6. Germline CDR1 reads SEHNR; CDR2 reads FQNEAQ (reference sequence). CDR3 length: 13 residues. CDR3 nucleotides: TGTGCCAGCAACGACAGGGTTGGTCAGCCCCAGCATTTT. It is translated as CASNDRVGQPQHF.

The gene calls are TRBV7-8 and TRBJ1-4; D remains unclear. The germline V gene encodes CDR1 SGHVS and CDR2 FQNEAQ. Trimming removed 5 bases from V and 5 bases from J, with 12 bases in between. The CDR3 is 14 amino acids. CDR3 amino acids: CASSPGPPNEKLFF. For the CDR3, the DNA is TGTGCCAGCAGCCCGGGTCCTCCAAATGAAAAACTGTTTTTT.